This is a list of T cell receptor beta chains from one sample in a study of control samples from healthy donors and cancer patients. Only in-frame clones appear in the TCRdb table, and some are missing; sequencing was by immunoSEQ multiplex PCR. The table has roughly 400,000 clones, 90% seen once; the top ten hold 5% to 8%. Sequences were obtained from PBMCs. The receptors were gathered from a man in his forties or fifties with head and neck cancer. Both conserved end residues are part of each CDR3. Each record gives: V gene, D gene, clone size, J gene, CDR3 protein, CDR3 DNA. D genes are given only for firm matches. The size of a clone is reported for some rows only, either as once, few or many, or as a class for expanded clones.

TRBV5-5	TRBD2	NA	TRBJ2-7	CASSLLREGLYEQYF	TGTGCCAGCAGCTTGTTGCGGGAGGGCCTCTACGAGCAGTACTTC
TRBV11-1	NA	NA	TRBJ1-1	CASSLPGSENTEAFF	TGTGCCAGCAGCTTACCAGGCAGTGAGAACACTGAAGCTTTCTTT
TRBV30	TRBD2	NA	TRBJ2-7	CAWSVPLSGPPHEQYF	TGTGCCTGGAGTGTACCCCTTAGCGGGCCCCCTCACGAGCAGTACTTC
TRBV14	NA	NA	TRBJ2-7	CASSQERAGRNEQYF	TGTGCCAGCAGCCAAGAAAGAGCAGGGAGGAACGAGCAGTACTTC
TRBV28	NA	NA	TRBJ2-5	CASSPAGTTAETQYF	TGTGCCAGCAGTCCGGCAGGGACGACAGCGGAGACCCAGTACTTC
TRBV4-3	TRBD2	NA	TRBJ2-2	CASSRSTSGDIAGELFF	TGCGCCAGCAGCCGATCGACTAGCGGGGATATAGCCGGGGAGCTGTTTTTT
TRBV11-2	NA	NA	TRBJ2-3	CASSRPGGYPDTQYF	TGTGCCAGCAGCCGCCCTGGAGGGTATCCAGATACGCAGTATTTT
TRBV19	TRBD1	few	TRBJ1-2	CASSTGTAYGYTF	TGTGCCAGTAGTACCGGGACAGCTTATGGCTACACCTTC
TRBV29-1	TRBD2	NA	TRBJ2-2	CSVDGPGGMDTGELFF	TGCAGCGTTGACGGGCCGGGGGGGATGGACACCGGGGAGCTGTTTTTT
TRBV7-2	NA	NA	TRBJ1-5	CASSLVVSGGNQPQHF	TGTGCCAGCAGCTTAGTTGTGAGCGGGGGCAATCAGCCCCAGCATTTT
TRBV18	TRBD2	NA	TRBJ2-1	CASSPPREGPNEQFF	TGTGCCAGCTCACCACCACGGGAGGGCCCCAATGAGCAGTTCTTC
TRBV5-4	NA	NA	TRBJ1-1	CASSSGAVLPNTEAFF	TGTGCCAGCAGCTCCGGGGCGGTTTTACCGAACACTGAAGCTTTCTTT
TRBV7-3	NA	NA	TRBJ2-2	CASSPTYSVSGELFF	TGTGCCAGCAGCCCCACCTATTCCGTCTCCGGGGAGCTGTTTTTT
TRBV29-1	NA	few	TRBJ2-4	CSVGAGKNIQYF	TGCAGCGTTGGCGCAGGGAAAAACATTCAGTACTTC
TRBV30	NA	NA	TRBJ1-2	CAWSPSQTANYGYTF	TGTGCCTGGAGCCCCAGTCAGACAGCTAACTATGGCTACACCTTC
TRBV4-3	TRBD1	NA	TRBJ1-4	CASSQDWDRGQEGEKLFF	TGCGCCAGCAGCCAAGATTGGGACAGGGGGCAAGAGGGTGAAAAACTGTTTTTT
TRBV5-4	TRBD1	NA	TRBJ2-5	CASSYRQGGRETQYF	TGTGCCAGCAGCTATCGACAGGGTGGTAGAGAGACCCAGTACTTC
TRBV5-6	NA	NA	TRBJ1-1	CASSLGQTNTEAFF	TGTGCCAGCAGCTTGGGACAGACGAACACTGAAGCTTTCTTT
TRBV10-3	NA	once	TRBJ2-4	CAISDREPKNIQYF	TGTGCCATCAGTGACAGGGAACCGAAAAACATTCAGTACTTC
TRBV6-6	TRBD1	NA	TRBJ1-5	CASTRDRVQPQHF	TGTGCCAGCACCCGAGACAGGGTTCAGCCCCAGCATTTT
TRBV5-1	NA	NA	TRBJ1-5	CASSPGENSNQPQHF	TGCGCCAGCAGCCCGGGAGAGAATAGCAATCAGCCCCAGCATTTT
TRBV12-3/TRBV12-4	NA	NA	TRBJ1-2	CASSLEGYHGYTF	TGTGCCAGCAGTTTAGAGGGGTACCATGGCTACACCTTC
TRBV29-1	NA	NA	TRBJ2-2	CSVEWGSNGELFF	TGCAGCGTTGAGTGGGGATCAAACGGGGAGCTGTTTTTT
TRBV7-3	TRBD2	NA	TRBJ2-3	CASSLGRLGSGDTDTQYF	TGTGCCAGCAGCTTAGGTCGCCTAGGAAGCGGGGACACAGATACGCAGTATTTT
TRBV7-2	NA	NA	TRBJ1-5	CASSQGRGAGQPQHF	TGTGCCAGCAGCCAGGGGCGGGGGGCAGGTCAGCCCCAGCATTTT
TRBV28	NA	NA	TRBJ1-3	CASSPPPHDSSGNTIYF	TGTGCCAGCAGCCCACCCCCTCACGACAGCTCTGGAAACACCATATATTTT
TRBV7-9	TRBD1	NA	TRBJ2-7	CASSLTRDREYEQYF	TGTGCCAGCAGCTTAACCCGGGACAGGGAGTACGAGCAGTACTTC
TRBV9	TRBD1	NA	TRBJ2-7	CASSRGQGISYEQYF	TGTGCCAGCAGCCGGGGACAGGGGATTTCCTACGAGCAGTACTTC
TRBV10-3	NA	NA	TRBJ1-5	CAISEGTNQPQHF	TGTGCCATCAGTGAGGGTACCAATCAGCCCCAGCATTTT
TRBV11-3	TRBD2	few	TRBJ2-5	CASSLRTSGTGGGETQYF	TGTGCCAGCAGCTTGAGGACTAGCGGGACCGGCGGAGGAGAGACCCAGTACTTC
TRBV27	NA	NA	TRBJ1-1	CASRGGGAEAFF	TGTGCCAGCAGGGGGGGAGGGGCTGAAGCTTTCTTT
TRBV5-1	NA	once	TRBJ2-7	CASSLDYLTYEQYF	TGCGCCAGCAGCTTGGACTACCTAACCTACGAGCAGTACTTC
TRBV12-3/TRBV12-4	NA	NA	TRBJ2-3	CASRVRTPDTQYF	TGTGCCAGCAGGGTCCGGACTCCGGATACGCAGTATTTT
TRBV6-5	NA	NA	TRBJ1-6	CASRRQGSYNSPLHF	TGTGCCAGCAGGCGCCAGGGGTCCTATAATTCACCCCTCCACTTT
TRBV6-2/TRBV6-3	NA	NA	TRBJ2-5	CASSLAAKETQYF	TGTGCCAGCAGTTTGGCAGCGAAAGAGACCCAGTACTTC
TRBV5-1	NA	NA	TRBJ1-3	CASSFRGAGNTIYF	TGCGCCAGCAGCTTTCGGGGAGCTGGAAACACCATATATTTT
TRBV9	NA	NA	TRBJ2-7	CASSVLGDSYEQYF	TGTGCCAGCAGCGTGCTGGGGGATTCCTACGAGCAGTACTTC
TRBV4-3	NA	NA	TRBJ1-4	CASSQDLRSVNEKLFF	TGCGCCAGCAGCCAAGATCTGCGGTCGGTTAATGAAAAACTGTTTTTT
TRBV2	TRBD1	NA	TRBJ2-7	CASKEWTGQHEQYF	TGTGCCAGCAAAGAATGGACAGGGCAACACGAGCAGTACTTC
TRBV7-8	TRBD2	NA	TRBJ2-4	CASSLDRAGGSIQYF	TGTGCCAGCAGCTTAGATAGGGCGGGAGGTAGCATTCAGTACTTC
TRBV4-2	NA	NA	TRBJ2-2	CASSQVGGVGTGELFF	TGTGCCAGCAGCCAAGTCGGAGGGGTGGGCACCGGGGAGCTGTTTTTT
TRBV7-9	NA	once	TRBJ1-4	CASSLASNEKLFF	TGTGCCAGCAGCTTAGCTAGTAATGAAAAACTGTTTTTT
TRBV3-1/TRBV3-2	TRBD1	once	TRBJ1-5	CASSFRQGHQPQHF	TGTGCCAGCAGTTTTAGACAGGGACATCAGCCCCAGCATTTT
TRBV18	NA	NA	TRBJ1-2	CASSPAGFSTNYGYTF	TGTGCCAGCTCACCTGCAGGGTTCAGTACTAACTATGGCTACACCTTC
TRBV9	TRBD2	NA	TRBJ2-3	CASSVASLAGTDTQYF	TGTGCCAGCAGCGTAGCTTCACTAGCGGGGACAGATACGCAGTATTTT
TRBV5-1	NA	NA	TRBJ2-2	CASSLDPLGELFF	TGCGCCAGCAGCTTGGATCCCCTTGGGGAGCTGTTTTTT
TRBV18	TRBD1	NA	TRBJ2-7	CASSPGTGRYEQYF	TGTGCCAGCTCACCCGGGACAGGGAGATACGAGCAGTACTTC
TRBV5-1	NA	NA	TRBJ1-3	CASSVAYEGETGNTIYF	TGCGCCAGCAGCGTGGCCTACGAGGGGGAAACTGGAAACACCATATATTTT
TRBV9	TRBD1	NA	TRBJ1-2	CASSPPTGGSIYGYTF	TGTGCCAGCAGCCCGCCGACAGGGGGGAGTATCTATGGCTACACCTTC
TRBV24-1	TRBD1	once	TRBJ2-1	CATSDTGTGTFNEQFF	TGTGCCACCAGTGATACCGGGACAGGGACCTTCAATGAGCAGTTCTTC
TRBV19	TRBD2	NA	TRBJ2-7	CASSRAGGPYEQYF	TGTGCCAGTAGTCGAGCGGGAGGGCCCTACGAGCAGTACTTC
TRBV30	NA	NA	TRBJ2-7	CAWSVYGTGYMYF	TGTGCCTGGAGTGTATACGGGACCGGGTATATGTACTTC
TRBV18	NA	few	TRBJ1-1	CASSPSGTPFYMRTEAFF	TGTGCCAGCTCACCCTCCGGGACACCTTTTTATATGCGCACTGAAGCTTTCTTT